This passage covers 14 T cell receptor beta chains from one sample sequenced in a study of OX40 agonist ivuxolimab in advanced cancers. Library generation was performed with the immunoSEQ multiplex PCR assay. As stored in TCRdb, this immuneACCESS dataset retains in-frame rearrangements with V and J assigned. A fraction of the clones does not appear; measured against another copy, unresolved V genes explain less than half of the discrepancy, and the remainder lacks a known reason. This sample gives roughly 60,000 clones in total; 91% of them show up just once. The ten largest clones take up 0.44% of the sample. The sequenced sample was CD4+ or CD8+ T cells sorted from blood, obtained in a trial of the OX40 agonist ivuxolimab. Receptors originate from an adult with an advanced solid tumor such as melanoma, head and neck, liver or kidney cancer.

This clone was seen a few times. The chain recombines TRBV6-5 with TRBJ1-1, with TRBD1 as a possible D gene (5 bases). Looked up from germline, CDR1 is MNHEY and CDR2 is SVGAGI. The ends were cut back, 7 bases at V and 6 bases at J, with 15 bases in the middle. The length of the CDR3 is 13 residues. The CDR3 reads CASTQGEMAEAFF. The CDR3 DNA reads TGTGCCAGCACTCAGGGAGAGATGGCTGAAGCTTTCTTT.

The gene calls are TRBV10-3 and TRBJ2-7; a possible D gene is TRBD1 (6 bases). The CDR3 spans 13 residues. Germline V lookup: CDR1 ENHRY, CDR2 SYGVKD. Deletions cut 3 bases from V and 4 bases from J, with 10 bases between. The DNA of the CDR3 is TGTGCCATCAGTGACCAGGGGTCATACGAGCAGTACTTC. This gives the protein CAISDQGSYEQYF.

This chain's CDR3 is CASTVGGIMNTEAFF. CDR3 in DNA: TGTGCCAGTACGGTCGGCGGAATCATGAACACTGAAGCTTTCTTT. V is TRBV7-2 and J is TRBJ1-1; no reliable D call. Trimming took off 9 bases at V and 0 bases at J, with 17 bases between the two ends. This CDR3 has 15 amino acids. Germline CDR1 and CDR2: SGHTA and FQGNSA.

The rearrangement uses TRBV11-3 and TRBJ2-7; no clear D. CDR1 and CDR2 (germline): SGHNT, YENEEA. Trimming took off 4 bases at V and 4 bases at J, with 14 bases between the two ends. This CDR3 contains 14 residues. The CDR3 DNA is TGTGCCAGCAGCTCATCCCTGGTAGGGTACGAGCAGTACTTC. It yields the protein CASSSSLVGYEQYF.

The chain carries TRBV29-1 and TRBJ1-1; unclear D gene. This CDR3 has 10 amino acids. V lost 5 bases, J lost 10 bases, and 11 bases lay in between. From germline, CDR1 is SQVTM and CDR2 ANQGSEA. CDR3 loop: CSVWLRGAFF. Written as DNA, the CDR3 is TGCAGCGTTTGGCTCCGAGGAGCTTTCTTT.

This chain links TRBV15 with TRBJ1-1; no firm D call. V lost 0 bases and J lost 1, with 6 bases in between. The CDR3 consists of 14 residues. CDR1 LNHNV and CDR2 YYDKDF come from the germline V gene (reference sequence). In DNA, the CDR3 is TGTGCCACCAGCAGAGAGGTTGGGAACACTGAAGCTTTCTTT. As protein: CATSREVGNTEAFF.

The chain is built from TRBV5-1 and TRBJ2-1; 8 bases match TRBD2. The CDR3 contains 14 residues. The germline gives CDR1 SGHRS, CDR2 YFSETQ. The V gene end was trimmed by 9 bases and the J gene end by 7 bases; junction bases not matched to a gene: 12. The chain's CDR3 is CATRGSGSLNEQFF. The CDR3 coding sequence is TGCGCCACACGGGGGAGCGGGAGCTTGAATGAGCAGTTCTTC. The whole variable domain, filled in from reference TRBV5-1 and TRBJ2-1, reads KAGVTQTPRYLIKTRGQQVTLSCSPISGHRSVSWYQQTPGQGLQFLFEYFSETQRNKGNFPGRFSGRQFSNSRSEMNVSTLELGDSALYLCATRGSGSLNEQFFGPGTRLTVL.

The chain has TRBV19 and TRBJ2-2, with 10 positions matching TRBD2. Trimming cost V 2 bases and J 4 bases; bases outside gene matches: 1. Germline CDR1 reads LNHDA; CDR2 reads SQIVND (reference sequence). This CDR3 is built from 15 residues. The CDR3 spells CASSILAGVTGELFF. Here the CDR3 DNA reads TGTGCCAGTAGTATACTAGCGGGAGTCACCGGGGAGCTGTTTTTT.

V is TRBV7-2 and J is TRBJ2-7; 9 bases match TRBD2. Germline V gene data show CDR1 as SGHTA and CDR2 as FQGNSA. The CDR3 has 19 residues. V lost 1 base and J lost 2; bases outside the gene matches: 15. CDR3 residues: CASSLVSPVAGVDTYEQYF. The CDR3 DNA sequence: TGTGCCAGCAGCTTAGTCTCTCCGGTAGCGGGAGTTGACACCTACGAGCAGTACTTC.

This sequence joins TRBV19 and TRBJ2-7; D may correspond to TRBD1 or TRBD2 (5 bases each). The V end lost 1 base, the J end lost 3 bases, and 10 bases lay between the germline ends. Germline V CDR1 and CDR2: LNHDA, SQIVND (reference sequence). The CDR3 runs to 14 residues. As DNA, the CDR3 is TGTGCCAGTAGTATAGCTGGGACGCGCTACGAGCAGTACTTC. It encodes CASSIAGTRYEQYF.

The rearrangement links TRBV5-5 to TRBJ2-7; D is unresolved. Trimming removed 0 bases at V and 7 bases at J, with 8 bases between. The CDR3 is made up of 12 amino acids. Germline V gene lookup returns CDR1 SGHKS and CDR2 YYEKEE (reference sequence). The DNA of the CDR3 is TGTGCCAGCAGCTTGGTTTTCGGGGAGCAGTACTTC. Amino acids: CASSLVFGEQYF.

The V gene is TRBV11-3, the J gene TRBJ2-3, with 12 bases lining up with TRBD1. The CDR3 contains 15 residues. V was clipped by 3 bases and J by 4 bases; unmatched bases: 2. Germline CDR1 SGHNT, CDR2 YENEEA. This CDR3 is CASSLGQGAADTQYF. CDR3 coding DNA: TGTGCCAGCAGCTTGGGACAGGGGGCGGCAGATACGCAGTATTTT.

This chain links TRBV19 with TRBJ2-1; D ambiguous. V was pared by 5 bases and J by 4 bases, with 15 bases between. Germline CDR1 LNHDA, CDR2 SQIVND (reference sequence). The CDR3 runs 15 residues. CDR3 in amino acids: CASSSSQNPYNEQFF. CDR3 coding DNA: TGTGCCAGTAGTTCGAGTCAGAATCCTTACAATGAGCAGTTCTTC.

V usage is TRBV30 and J usage is TRBJ1-1; TRBD1 matches 9 bases. This CDR3 is built from 12 residues. Germline V CDR1 and CDR2: GTSNPN, SVGIG (reference sequence). J gave up 8 bases and V 2 bases, and 3 bases lay outside the gene matches. DNA of the CDR3: TGTGCCTGGAGTAGACAGGGGGTGGAAGCTTTCTTT. As protein: CAWSRQGVEAFF.